Listed below are T cell receptor beta chains from one sample, sequenced in a study of T cells expressing NK-cell markers. TCRdb re-analyzed the 5' RACE reads; it lists each CDR3 protein once, without DNA. The listing records around 3,000 distinct CDR3 sequences. Sequencing input: blood T cells: a sorted CD56 or NKG2C T cell subset, CD4+ or CD8+ T cells, or bulk PBMC T cells (not recorded which). The receptors derive from a woman aged 18-29 years in good health. Both conserved end residues are part of each CDR3. Fields, in order: clone size, J gene, V gene, CDR3 protein. Rows may omit the clone size; those that give it use once, few, many or a size class.

>-|TRBJ2-3|TRBV9
CASSPTPGDTQYF
>medium-sized|TRBJ2-3|TRBV6-2/TRBV6-3
CASSYSEVADTQYF
>medium-sized|TRBJ1-1|TRBV20-1
CSAKDGGVTEAFF
>medium-sized|TRBJ2-3|TRBV5-6
CASSFGTSGGDVGDTQYF
>medium-sized|TRBJ2-3|TRBV3-1
CASSPVFHRGRVADTQYF
>-|TRBJ1-5|TRBV29-1
CSVRHGNQPQHF
>-|TRBJ1-6|TRBV20-1
CSARDPGQDSSPLHF
>-|TRBJ2-1|TRBV6-2/TRBV6-3
CASSYWPAGHNEQFF
>medium-sized|TRBJ1-1|TRBV12-5
CASGLVLNTEAFF
>-|TRBJ1-6|TRBV20-1
CSATTRDVPSPLHF
>-|TRBJ1-1|TRBV20-1
CSAKDRGDTEAFF
>-|TRBJ2-1|TRBV6-2/TRBV6-3
CASSYEIAGYNEQFF
>medium-sized|TRBJ2-1|TRBV7-2
CASSRLRYNEQFF
>-|TRBJ2-1|TRBV25-1
CASSVPKETSGSQASYNEQFF
>-|TRBJ2-4|TRBV29-1
CSVEGGGDIQYF
>medium-sized|TRBJ2-2|TRBV20-1
CSAQTGTSDTGELFF
>large|TRBJ2-5|TRBV4-2
CASSQGSQQPETQYF
>-|TRBJ2-6|TRBV6-1
CASSGEGLSGANVLTF
>-|TRBJ1-1|TRBV5-8
CATPDLANTEAFF
>-|TRBJ1-1|TRBV6-5
CASSRPPQQGRNTEAFF
>-|TRBJ2-7|TRBV6-5
CASSYSSPDTSYEQYF
>-|TRBJ2-3|TRBV7-3
CASSSGRVTDTQYF
>-|TRBJ2-1|TRBV7-2
CASSRGHEQFF
>medium-sized|TRBJ2-2|TRBV24-1
CATSDLTGGELFF